These 10 T cell receptor beta chains originate from one sample sequenced in a study of blood T cells in healthy people across ages. Next came a second PCR, run for about 7 to 11 cycles, which used a sample-barcoded 5' primer along with a J-beta primer mix. TCRdb re-called the 5' RACE reads with MiXCR, one entry per CDR3 protein. This sample carries approximately 800,000 distinct CDR3 sequences, less than 80% of them seen once, and the ten largest clones take about 30%. The source material was blood. The receptors derive from a man aged 25 to 45 in good health.

As to this clonotype: A much larger clonotype is one base distant, so this may be a read error. V gene TRBV11-2 combines with J gene TRBJ2-1; TRBD2 matches 10 bases. Looked up from germline, CDR1 is SGHAT and CDR2 is FQNNGV. The CDR3 contains 14 residues. V lost 7 bases and J lost 4; bases outside the gene matches: 4. The CDR3 DNA reads as TGTGCCAGCAACCCTAGCGGGGGATACAATGAGCAGTTCTTC. Its protein is CASNPSGGYNEQFF.

A few counts support this clonotype. This chain connects TRBV10-3 to TRBJ2-7; D is uncertain. V lost 4 bases and J lost 3, with 10 bases in between. This CDR3 region has 13 residues. Germline V lookup: CDR1 ENHRY, CDR2 SYGVKD. The chain's CDR3 is CAISGEGNYEQYF. The CDR3 DNA reads TGTGCCATCAGTGGCGAAGGGAACTACGAGCAGTACTTC.

The rearrangement uses TRBV9 and TRBJ2-1, with 7 bases fitting TRBD2. The V segment lost 4 bases and the J segment 3 bases; nucleotides outside the gene matches: 7. The CDR3 is 15 amino acids. The germline gives CDR1 SGDLS, CDR2 YYNGEE. The CDR3 loop reads CASSNSGGDYNEQFF. Written as DNA, the CDR3 is TGTGCCAGCAGCAACAGTGGGGGGGACTACAATGAGCAGTTCTTC.

The CDR3 region is CASTIGRGEKTYGYTF. In nucleotides, the CDR3 is TGCGCCAGCACCATCGGACGGGGGGAGAAGACCTATGGCTACACCTTC. This sequence joins TRBV5-1 and TRBJ1-2; weak D call: TRBD1 (5 bases). The germline gives CDR1 SGHRS, CDR2 YFSETQ. The CDR3 runs to 16 residues. V was pared by 6 bases and J by 4 bases, with 22 bases between.

The V gene is TRBV20-1, the J gene TRBJ2-1; either TRBD1 or TRBD2 may supply D (5 bases each). V was trimmed by 6 bases and J by 6 bases, leaving 12 bases between them. The CDR3 extends over 12 amino acids. Germline V gives CDR1 DFQATT, CDR2 SNEGSKA (reference sequence). The CDR3 region is CSAMGPRNEQFF. The CDR3 region has the DNA TGCAGTGCCATGGGACCTCGCAATGAGCAGTTCTTC.

The gene calls are TRBV7-2 and TRBJ2-5; no clear D. From germline, CDR1 is SGHTA and CDR2 FQGNSA. The CDR3 sequence is 13 residues long. V was shortened by 7 bases and J by 1 base, with 10 bases between the two germline ends. Written as DNA, the CDR3 is TGTGCCAGCACCAAGCGAGCCCAAGAGACCCAGTACTTC. Translating it yields CASTKRAQETQYF.

This clonotype turned up a few times. The rearrangement links TRBV3-1 to TRBJ1-2, with no clear D. Germline values: CDR1 LGHDT, CDR2 YNNKEL (reference sequence). Trimming shortened V by 6 bases and J by 3 bases, and 8 bases separated the two germline ends. This CDR3 is 12 amino acids long. The DNA of the CDR3 is TGTGCCAGCAGTCAACGAGACTATGGCTACACCTTC. Translation: CASSQRDYGYTF.

The chain combines TRBV7-4 with TRBJ2-7, with unresolved D. The CDR3 has 13 amino acids. Trimming cost V 0 bases and J 4 bases, with 7 bases left between them. Germline V lookup: CDR1 SGHVT, CDR2 SQSDAQ. The CDR3 coding sequence is TGTGCCAGCAGCTTAGCTTACCGATACGAGCAGTACTTC. Amino acids: CASSLAYRYEQYF.

The V gene is TRBV4-2, the J gene TRBJ1-3, with D uncertain. Trimming stripped 0 bases from V and 2 bases from J, with 17 bases between. CDR3 size: 18 residues. Per the germline V gene, CDR1 is LGHNA and CDR2 is YNFKEQ. DNA for the CDR3: TGTGCCAGCAGCCAAGAAAGATTCCCCGACCGCGCTGGAAACACCATATATTTT. It translates to CASSQERFPDRAGNTIYF.

This chain connects TRBV7-8 to TRBJ1-4; TRBD1 might be the D (6 bases). Germline CDR1 and CDR2: SGHVS and FQNEAQ. The length of the CDR3 is 15 residues. Trimming took off 5 bases at V and 7 bases at J, with 17 bases between the two ends. For the CDR3, the DNA is TGTGCCAGCAGCCTCCTCAGGGGCGGGGGTGAAAAACTGTTTTTT. Amino acids: CASSLLRGGGEKLFF.